This is a list of T cell receptor beta chains from one sample in a study of post-analysis software for immune sequencing data. Via MiXCR, TCRdb re-called the PCR reads, giving one row per CDR3 protein. The table includes 650,000 to 850,000 distinct CDR3 sequences, roughly 46% detected once. The sample comprised blood. The receptors were gathered from a girl aged 10 to 17 with multiple sclerosis. Both conserved end residues are part of each CDR3. A D gene is named only where the DNA matches it firmly. The size entry is marked missing in some rows and otherwise reads once, few, many or a size class.

length	V	D	J	size	CDR3	DNA
17	TRBV4-1	NA	TRBJ2-3	NA	CASSQDGAGSATDTQYF	TGCGCCAGCAGCCAAGATGGGGCGGGGTCCGCGACAGATACGCAGTATTTT
14	TRBV20-1	NA	TRBJ2-7	few	CSARDLALGYEQYF	TGCAGTGCTAGAGATTTGGCCCTCGGATACGAGCAGTACTTC
15	TRBV7-8	TRBD2	TRBJ2-1	NA	CASTLRGRFNNEQFF	TGTGCCAGCACCCTCCGCGGGAGGTTCAACAATGAGCAGTTCTTC
13	TRBV20-1	TRBD1	TRBJ2-1	few	CSVEGAANNEQFF	TGCAGTGTCGAGGGGGCCGCTAACAATGAGCAGTTCTTC
14	TRBV20-1	TRBD2	TRBJ2-5	NA	CSALISGSRETQYF	TGCAGCGCATTAATCAGCGGGAGTAGGGAGACCCAGTACTTC
16	TRBV3-1	TRBD1	TRBJ1-6	NA	CASSRSDRAHNSPLHF	TGTGCCAGCAGCCGTTCGGACAGGGCTCATAATTCACCCCTCCACTTT
14	TRBV27	NA	TRBJ2-1	NA	CASGTPYPSNEQFF	TGTGCCAGCGGGACTCCATACCCCAGTAATGAGCAGTTCTTC
15	TRBV28	TRBD2	TRBJ2-1	few	CASSLEGLVNNEQFF	TGTGCCAGCAGTTTGGAGGGACTAGTCAACAATGAGCAGTTCTTC
16	TRBV25-1	NA	TRBJ1-1	once	CASSRGGQQRNTEAFF	TGTGCCAGCAGTCGAGGCGGACAGCAAAGGAACACTGAAGCTTTCTTT
15	TRBV7-3	TRBD2	TRBJ2-7	NA	CASSLGPAGVYEQYF	TGTGCCAGCAGCTTGGGTCCGGCGGGAGTGTACGAGCAGTACTTC
12	TRBV10-3	TRBD1	TRBJ2-7	NA	CAISSGGNEQYF	TGTGCCATCAGTTCAGGGGGCAATGAGCAGTACTTC
15	TRBV5-1	NA	TRBJ1-2	NA	CASSLESPSNYGCTF	TGCGCCAGCAGCTTAGAAAGCCCTTCTAACTATGGCTGCACCTTC
15	TRBV11-2	NA	TRBJ2-7	NA	CASSATGRTSYEQYF	TGTGCCAGCAGCGCGACGGGACGGACATCCTACGAGCAGTACTTC
15	TRBV18	NA	TRBJ1-1	NA	CASSPPVGGVTEAFF	TGTGCCAGCTCACCACCCGTGGGAGGGGTCACTGAAGCTTTCTTT
18	TRBV10-3	TRBD2	TRBJ2-1	NA	CAISESGWTSGSYNEQFF	TGTGCCATCAGTGAGTCCGGTTGGACTAGCGGGAGTTACAATGAGCAGTTCTTC
13	TRBV20-1	NA	TRBJ1-1	NA	CSARGFRSTEAFF	TGCAGTGCTAGAGGGTTTCGGAGCACTGAAGCTTTCTTT
14	TRBV2	TRBD2	TRBJ2-1	NA	CASRAGASYNEQFF	TGTGCCAGCAGGGCGGGAGCCTCCTACAATGAGCAGTTCTTC
14	TRBV20-1	NA	TRBJ2-5	NA	CSARYSGFHGTQYF	TGCAGTGCTAGGTACTCAGGGTTCCACGGGACCCAGTACTTC
18	TRBV15	TRBD1	TRBJ2-5	few	CATSRDLGTGSPQETQYF	TGTGCCACCAGCAGAGATCTCGGGACAGGGTCTCCCCAAGAGACCCAGTACTTC
16	TRBV7-8	NA	TRBJ2-1	few	CAGSPLPEGRINEQFF	TGTGCCGGCAGCCCACTACCGGAGGGGCGCATCAATGAGCAGTTCTTC
13	TRBV6-2/TRBV6-3	NA	TRBJ2-1	NA	CASRYNGYNEQFF	TGTGCCAGCAGGTACAATGGCTACAATGAGCAGTTCTTC
20	TRBV2	TRBD2	TRBJ2-3	NA	CASSVGPNPVWAGVADTQYF	TGTGCCAGCAGTGTGGGACCGAACCCGGTTTGGGCGGGAGTGGCAGATACGCAGTATTTT
13	TRBV7-9	NA	TRBJ2-3	few	CASSSVEPDTQYF	TGTGCCAGCAGCAGCGTTGAGCCAGATACGCAGTATTTT
11	TRBV7-9	NA	TRBJ2-1	few	CASSLSREQFF	TGTGCCAGCAGCTTATCTCGGGAGCAGTTCTTC
15	TRBV7-8	NA	TRBJ2-1	NA	CASSHWTDSYNEQFF	TGTGCCAGCAGCCATTGGACGGACTCCTACAATGAGCAGTTCTTC
11	TRBV6-6	NA	TRBJ2-7	NA	CATGGGYEQYF	TGTGCCACGGGTGGGGGATACGAGCAGTACTTC
15	TRBV6-5	NA	TRBJ2-3	NA	CASSYGAGYAGTQYF	TGTGCCAGCAGTTACGGGGCAGGGTATGCAGGTACGCAGTATTTT
13	TRBV24-1	NA	TRBJ2-3	NA	CATSDRVGDTQYF	TGTGCCACCAGTGATCGGGTTGGAGATACGCAGTATTTT
15	TRBV7-2	TRBD2	TRBJ2-7	few	CASSIGLAGIYEQYF	TGTGCCAGCAGCATAGGACTAGCGGGAATATACGAGCAGTACTTC
14	TRBV7-9	NA	TRBJ2-5	NA	CASSSGAARETQYF	TGTGCCAGCAGCTCCGGGGCGGCTAGGGAGACCCAGTACTTC
20	TRBV4-3	TRBD2	TRBJ2-1	NA	CANSQDRFRMAGGAYNEQFF	TGCGCCAACAGCCAAGATAGGTTCCGGATGGCGGGAGGAGCCTACAATGAGCAGTTCTTC
15	TRBV15	NA	TRBJ2-7	NA	CATSTVMRQYDEQYF	TGTGCCACCAGCACCGTAATGAGACAATATGACGAGCAGTACTTC
16	TRBV10-3	TRBD2	TRBJ2-5	NA	CAISTRLAGGGETQYF	TGTGCCATCAGTACCCGACTAGCGGGAGGCGGGGAGACCCAGTACTTC
17	TRBV27	TRBD2	TRBJ2-4	NA	CASSPTGTRLAKNIQYF	TGTGCCAGCAGTCCGACCGGGACTAGACTAGCCAAAAACATTCAGTACTTC
15	TRBV12-3/TRBV12-4	TRBD2	TRBJ2-1	NA	CASSSRASGTNEQFF	TGTGCCAGCAGTTCCCGGGCTAGCGGGACTAATGAGCAGTTCTTC